The 15 T cell receptor beta chains presented below share a single source sample, sequenced in a study of early T cells in non-severe SARS-CoV-2 infection. Via MiXCR, TCRdb re-called the 5' RACE reads, giving one row per CDR3 protein. The table has about 49,000 distinct CDR3 sequences, about 4.2% seen once; the top ten hold around 5.5%. Material for sequencing was whole blood. The receptors here all came from an adult who was a healthcare worker with PCR-confirmed SARS-CoV-2 infection or an uninfected control (not recorded which).

This clonotype turned up a few times. This rearrangement joins TRBV15 to TRBJ2-7; D perhaps matches TRBD2 (6 bases). Trimming removed 4 bases at V and 1 base at J, with 11 bases between. Per germline, CDR1 LNHNV and CDR2 YYDKDF (reference sequence). The CDR3 is 14 amino acids. The CDR3 sequence is CATSTGRGSYEQYF. The CDR3 nucleotides are TGTGCCACCAGCACAGGGCGGGGATCCTACGAGCAGTACTTC.

This clonotype was observed a handful of times. The chain couples TRBV7-2 to TRBJ2-7, with D possibly being TRBD1 (6 bases). This CDR3 region has 14 residues. Germline CDR1 reads SGHTA; CDR2 reads FQGNSA. The V end lost 2 bases, the J end lost 3 bases, and 11 bases lay between the germline ends. The DNA of the CDR3 is TGTGCCAGCAGCTTATACCCACAGGGCTACGAGCAGTACTTC. This encodes CASSLYPQGYEQYF.

This clonotype came up many times. The chain combines TRBV10-2 with TRBJ1-6, with a weak D call TRBD1 (5 bases). This CDR3 contains 13 residues. Germline CDR1 reads WSHSY; CDR2 reads SAAADI. V was clipped by 7 bases and J by 7 bases, with 11 bases between them. Here the CDR3 DNA reads TGCGCCAGCACTGTTGCAGGGAATTCACCCCTCCACTTT. It translates to CASTVAGNSPLHF.

This clonotype was observed at least ten times. V and J are TRBV5-5 and TRBJ2-7; 9 bases fit TRBD2. The germline gives CDR1 SGHKS, CDR2 YYEKEE (reference sequence). The CDR3 extends over 14 amino acids. After removal of 3 bases from V and 2 bases from J, the junction contained 3 bases not matched to a gene. Here the CDR3 DNA reads TGTGCCAGCAGCTCGACTAGCGGAACCTACGAGCAGTACTTC. The encoded protein is CASSSTSGTYEQYF.

This clonotype appeared many times. The CDR3 sequence: CASSSSGAISYNEQFF. The DNA for the CDR3 is TGTGCCAGCAGTTCCTCAGGGGCGATCTCCTACAATGAGCAGTTCTTC. This chain connects TRBV11-2 to TRBJ2-1; maybe TRBD1 (6 bases). V lost 6 bases and J lost 0, with 15 bases in between. CDR3 length: 16 residues. CDR1 is SGHAT, CDR2 FQNNGV, per germline.

This clonotype was seen at least ten times. V gene TRBV7-3 combines with J gene TRBJ2-1; D is possibly TRBD1 or TRBD2 (7 bases each). The CDR3 loop spans 15 amino acids. Germline V gene data show CDR1 as SGHTA and CDR2 as FQGTGA. V was clipped by 2 bases and J by 8 bases, with 16 bases between them. CDR3 nucleotides: TGTGCCAGCAGCTTAGGCAGGGGGACTAACGATGAGCAGTTCTTC. Translation gives CASSLGRGTNDEQFF. Based on the CDR3 plus reference TRBV7-3 and TRBJ2-1, the full variable domain is GAGVSQTPSNKVTEKGKYVELRCDPISGHTALYWYRQSLGQGPEFLIYFQGTGAADDSGLPNDRFFAVRPEGSVSTLKIQRTERGDSAVYLCASSLGRGTNDEQFFGPGTRLTVL.

This clonotype occurred many times. The chain joins TRBV6-5 to TRBJ1-5; a possible D gene is TRBD1 (6 bases). V shed 2 bases and J shed 4 bases, with 9 bases lying between them. This CDR3 is 14 amino acids long. The germline V gene has CDR1 MNHEY and CDR2 SVGAGI. The DNA of the CDR3 is TGTGCCAGCAGTTACGACAGGTTTAATCAGCCCCAGCATTTT. It specifies CASSYDRFNQPQHF.

This clonotype was detected only a few times. The V gene is TRBV20-1, the J gene TRBJ2-3; possibly TRBD2 for D (5 bases). Trimming removed 0 bases at V and 5 bases at J, with 15 bases between. CDR1 and CDR2 (germline): DFQATT, SNEGSKA (reference sequence). The CDR3 is made up of 15 amino acids. The CDR3 DNA follows: TGCAGTGCTAGAGAAAGCGGCGGAGGTGTAGATACGCAGTATTTT. Amino acids: CSARESGGGVDTQYF.

The chain couples TRBV4-2 to TRBJ2-7, with a weak D call TRBD2 (7 bases). The V gene's germline CDR1 is LGHNA and CDR2 YNFKEQ. This CDR3 has 18 amino acids. Trimming removed 5 bases from V and 4 bases from J, with 27 bases in between. The CDR3 loop reads CASSGMEGGVELRYEQYF. The CDR3 region has the DNA TGTGCCAGCAGCGGAATGGAGGGGGGGGTCGAGCTTCGTTACGAGCAGTACTTC.

This clonotype was counted at least ten times. V usage is TRBV20-1 and J usage is TRBJ2-7; 9 bases agree with TRBD1. CDR1 and CDR2 (germline): DFQATT, SNEGSKA (reference sequence). Unmatched junction bases numbered 6, after V lost 5 bases and J lost 1 base. CDR3 size: 14 residues. For the CDR3, the DNA is TGCAGTGCTCCGCCGGGACAGGGATCCTACGAGCAGTACTTC. Protein product: CSAPPGQGSYEQYF.

This clonotype has a count of ten or more. The genes are TRBV4-3 and TRBJ2-2, with TRBD2 matching 7 bases. Germline-derived CDR1 and CDR2 are LGHNA and YSLEER. CDR3 length: 16 residues. After removal of 4 bases from V and 5 bases from J, the junction contained 10 bases not matched to a gene. The CDR3 DNA sequence: TGCGCCAGCAGCCCCCGGCGGGGAGGGGAAACCGGGGAGCTGTTTTTT. Protein sequence: CASSPRRGGETGELFF.

The chain employs TRBV4-3 and TRBJ2-7, with TRBD2 matching 9 bases. CDR3 size: 14 residues. V lost 1 base and J lost 2; bases outside the gene matches: 0. Germline V gene data show CDR1 as LGHNA and CDR2 as YSLEER. Written as DNA, the CDR3 is TGCGCCAGCAGCCAAGTAGCGGGGGCCTACGAGCAGTACTTC. Residues: CASSQVAGAYEQYF.

This clonotype has a count of ten or more. This CDR3 reads CSARGTSGFYEQYF. CDR3 coding DNA: TGCAGTGCTAGGGGGACTAGCGGGTTCTACGAGCAGTACTTC. The chain combines TRBV20-1 with TRBJ2-7; 12 bases match TRBD2. Germline CDR1 is DFQATT and CDR2 is SNEGSKA (reference sequence). CDR3 length: 14 amino acids. V dropped 3 bases and J dropped 3; count of bases not matched to a gene: 3.

At least ten counts were recorded for this clonotype. V usage is TRBV9 and J usage is TRBJ2-1; perhaps TRBD2 as D (5 bases). Trimming removed 2 bases from V and 0 bases from J, with 9 bases in between. This CDR3 contains 15 residues. Germline values: CDR1 SGDLS, CDR2 YYNGEE. CDR3 in amino acids: CASSVTSASYNEQFF. The CDR3 DNA reads TGTGCCAGCAGCGTTACTAGTGCCTCCTACAATGAGCAGTTCTTC. Full variable domain (outside the CDR3, taken from reference TRBV9 and TRBJ2-1): DSGVTQTPKHLITATGQRVTLRCSPRSGDLSVYWYQQSLDQGLQFLIQYYNGEERAKGNILERFSAQQFPDLHSELNLSSLELGDSALYFCASSVTSASYNEQFFGPGTRLTVL.

Many counts were recorded for this clonotype. The CDR3 DNA follows: TGTGCCAGCAGTTACCCACCTGACTACGAGCAGTACTTC. It yields the protein CASSYPPDYEQYF. The chain combines TRBV6-5 with TRBJ2-7; no clear D. The CDR3 is 13 residues long. The germline V and J ends were trimmed by 2 bases and 3 bases, with 8 bases remaining between them. Germline V gives CDR1 MNHEY, CDR2 SVGAGI.